A single T cell receptor beta chain is shown here with its context. No antigen is known for it. These data are taken from a study of shared clonotypes between healthy human individuals. Trimming left V 2 bases short and J 9 bases short, with 5 bases between. The germline V gene encodes CDR1 MNHNS and CDR2 SASEGT. This CDR3 comprises 12 residues. Repertoires were generated with immunoSEQ multiplex PCR, while TCRdb's copy carries only in-frame clones and drops some. The data show millions of clones, roughly 92% seen once. Notes on the study in general: Larger richness was generally estimated for naive than memory subsets. Blood was the only sampled material, and tissue repertoires likely differ.

Material: naive CD4+ T cells sorted from blood. Subset here: CD45RA+ positively selected. The V and J genes are TRBV6-1 and TRBJ1-6; D gene ambiguous. The clonotype comes from a man younger than 35 in good health. The CDR3 DNA reads TGTGCCAGCAGTGAAAGTGGTTCACCCCTCCACTTT. Residues: CASSESGSPLHF.